The next 16 T cell receptor beta chains were all read from a single sample in a study of T-cell reconstitution after alpha-beta-depleted transplantation in children. A library of TCRbeta sequences, prepared with unique molecular identifiers, was generated. TCRdb fed the PCR reads into MiXCR, producing one record per CDR3 protein. The table lists hundreds of thousands of distinct CDR3 sequences, roughly 15% of them singletons, with 43% in the top ten. The material sequenced was PBMCs, mostly from graft donor cells, taken 360 days after TCRalphabeta/CD19-depleted stem cell transplant. These receptors all stem from a male patient between 2 and 10 years old who had a stem cell transplant for acute lymphoblastic leukemia, so the T cells may come from the graft donor.

V gene TRBV25-1 combines with J gene TRBJ2-2, with a possible D match to TRBD2 (7 bases). Trimming shortened V by 4 bases and J by 3 bases, and 18 bases separated the two germline ends. There are 17 residues in the CDR3. Germline V gene data show CDR1 as MGHDK and CDR2 as SYGVNS. DNA for the CDR3: TGTGCCAGCAGTGGCCCTACGGGGGGCGCGGACACCGGGGAGCTGTTTTTT. Translating gives CASSGPTGGADTGELFF.

The chain has TRBV29-1 and TRBJ2-3; 7 bases agree with TRBD1. Trimming took 4 bases from V and 2 from J; bases not matched to a gene: 6. CDR3 length: 14 residues. The germline CDR1 and CDR2 sequences are SQVTM and ANQGSEA. DNA of the CDR3: TGCAGCGTTGCCACAGGGGAGACCACAGATACGCAGTATTTT. Encoded protein: CSVATGETTDTQYF.

The gene calls are TRBV7-9 and TRBJ1-2, with D perhaps TRBD1 (5 bases). Trimming cost V 6 bases and J 5 bases, with 19 bases left between them. Germline values: CDR1 SEHNR, CDR2 FQNEAQ (reference sequence). This CDR3 region has 15 residues. CDR3 sequence reads: CASSEGSPSVYGYTF. DNA for the CDR3: TGTGCCAGCAGTGAGGGGAGCCCATCGGTATATGGCTACACCTTC.

J is TRBJ2-7 and V is TRBV5-5, with D perhaps TRBD1 (5 bases). V lost 4 bases and J 1 base, leaving 21 bases between the germline ends. The length of the CDR3 is 17 residues. Germline V lookup: CDR1 SGHKS, CDR2 YYEKEE (reference sequence). CDR3: CASSNIPGSLYSYEQYF. The CDR3, as DNA: TGTGCCAGCAGCAACATCCCAGGGTCCCTATATTCCTACGAGCAGTACTTC. The whole variable domain, filled in from reference TRBV5-5 and TRBJ2-7, reads DAGVTQSPTHLIKTRGQQVTLRCSPISGHKSVSWYQQVLGQGPQFIFQYYEKEERGRGNFPDRFSARQFPNYSSELNVNALLLGDSALYLCASSNIPGSLYSYEQYFGPGTRLTVT.

This clonotype has a count of ten or more. The rearrangement uses TRBV10-3 and TRBJ2-5; perhaps TRBD2 as D (6 bases). The germline V and J ends were trimmed by 3 bases and 7 bases, with 12 bases remaining between them. Germline CDR1 reads ENHRY; CDR2 reads SYGVKD. The CDR3 runs 13 residues. The CDR3 nucleotides read TGTGCCATCAGTGATGGGGAGGTCCCGACCCAGTACTTC. Translating gives CAISDGEVPTQYF.

The V gene is TRBV4-3, the J gene TRBJ2-5; TRBD1 matches at 8 bases. The trim removed 1 base at V and 5 bases at J, leaving 6 bases unmatched. Germline loops: CDR1 LGHNA, CDR2 YSLEER. The CDR3 loop spans 15 amino acids. CDR3 DNA sequence: TGCGCCAGCAGCCAAGCGACAGGGGATTTGGAGACCCAGTACTTC. Encoded protein: CASSQATGDLETQYF.

V is TRBV10-3 and J is TRBJ1-2; tentative D call: TRBD1 (5 bases). In germline, CDR1 is ENHRY, CDR2 SYGVKD. Trimming pared 4 bases from V and 2 bases from J, leaving 17 bases between. The CDR3 length is 16 residues. The CDR3: CAISVGIGEPNYGYTF. The CDR3 nucleotides are TGTGCCATCAGTGTTGGTATAGGGGAACCAAACTATGGCTACACCTTC.

This clonotype was seen more than once but under ten times. The chain recombines TRBV11-2 with TRBJ2-1, with D uncertain. Germline loops: CDR1 SGHAT, CDR2 FQNNGV. The CDR3 has 16 residues. Trimming stripped 7 bases from V and 3 bases from J, with 19 bases between. DNA for the CDR3: TGTGCCAGCAAAACGCCCTCCGGAGCCCTCTACAATGAGCAGTTCTTC. Amino acids: CASKTPSGALYNEQFF. Using reference TRBV11-2 and TRBJ2-1 for the parts outside the CDR3, the full variable domain is EAGVAQSPRYKIIEKRQSVAFWCNPISGHATLYWYQQILGQGPKLLIQFQNNGVVDDSQLPKDRFSAERLKGVDSTLKIQPAKLEDSAVYLCASKTPSGALYNEQFFGPGTRLTVL.

V is TRBV5-1 and J is TRBJ2-5; D is perhaps TRBD1 (6 bases). CDR1 and CDR2 from the germline V gene are SGHRS and YFSETQ. This CDR3 region has 15 residues. Trimming took off 6 bases at V and 4 bases at J, with 19 bases between the two ends. The CDR3 DNA reads TGCGCCAGCAAACAGGGTTTCGGGGTAGGAGAGACCCAGTACTTC. Protein product: CASKQGFGVGETQYF.

The V gene is TRBV13, the J gene TRBJ2-7; D unresolved. From germline, CDR1 is PRHDT and CDR2 FYEKMQ (reference sequence). The CDR3 totals 14 residues. Trimming took off 3 bases at V and 1 base at J, with 10 bases between the two ends. CDR3 region: CASSLLWQSYEQYF. The CDR3 bases are TGTGCCAGCAGCTTGTTGTGGCAGTCCTACGAGCAGTACTTC.

This clonotype came up a few times. This rearrangement joins TRBV5-4 to TRBJ1-2; 9 nucleotides align to TRBD1. Germline-derived CDR1 and CDR2 are SGHNT and YYREEE (reference sequence). J gave up 4 bases and V 2 bases, and 9 bases lay outside the gene matches. The CDR3 spans 16 residues. DNA for the CDR3: TGTGCCAGCAGCTTAGTTACAGGGGGCGAATTCTATGGCTACACCTTC. This encodes CASSLVTGGEFYGYTF.

The chain employs TRBV9 and TRBJ2-2; D is uncertain. CDR1 and CDR2 (germline): SGDLS, YYNGEE. The CDR3 is 14 amino acids. V was trimmed by 0 bases and J by 6 bases, leaving 9 bases between them. This CDR3 reads CASSVGTAAGELFF. The CDR3, as DNA: TGTGCCAGCAGCGTAGGCACCGCGGCCGGGGAGCTGTTTTTT.

Concerning this clonotype itself: No conserved phenylalanine or tryptophan ends this CDR3, so it is likely a read error. The chain recombines TRBV7-9 with TRBJ2-7; the match to TRBD2 covers 10 bases. Germline assignment: CDR1 SEHNR and CDR2 FQNEAQ (reference sequence). V trimming: 4 bases; J trimming: 7 bases; junction bases outside the gene matches: 10. The CDR3 consists of 15 residues. CDR3 DNA sequence: TGTGCCAGCAGCTCCCGCCTAGCGGGAGTGGGGGAGCAGTACTAC. Its protein is CASSSRLAGVGEQYY.

In its sample, this clonotype was seen a few times. The CDR3 bases are TGTGCCAGCAGTTTACTTCAAGAGACCCAGTACTTC. Translated, it gives CASSLLQETQYF. V is TRBV28 and J is TRBJ2-5; no reliable D call. The V gene's germline CDR1 is MDHEN and CDR2 SYDVKM. The CDR3 spans 12 residues. V was shortened by 2 bases and J by 2 bases, with 3 bases between the two germline ends.

This chain's CDR3 is CASSQDPGRSYEQYF. The CDR3 region has the DNA TGTGCCAGCAGCCAAGATCCGGGACGATCCTACGAGCAGTACTTC. The V and J genes are TRBV3-1 and TRBJ2-7; D tentatively reads TRBD1 or TRBD2 (5 bases each). Trimming took 0 bases from V and 1 from J, leaving 10 bases between them. Germline-derived CDR1 and CDR2 are LGHDT and YNNKEL (reference sequence). This CDR3 comprises 15 residues.

The chain combines TRBV6-1 with TRBJ1-1; D possibly corresponds to TRBD1 (5 bases). In germline, CDR1 is MNHNS, CDR2 SASEGT. The V end lost 2 bases, the J end lost 1 base, and 11 bases lay between the germline ends. This CDR3 has 15 residues. CDR3 sequence (DNA): TGTGCCAGCAGTGAATCCCCAACAGGGAACACTGAAGCTTTCTTT. The encoded protein is CASSESPTGNTEAFF.